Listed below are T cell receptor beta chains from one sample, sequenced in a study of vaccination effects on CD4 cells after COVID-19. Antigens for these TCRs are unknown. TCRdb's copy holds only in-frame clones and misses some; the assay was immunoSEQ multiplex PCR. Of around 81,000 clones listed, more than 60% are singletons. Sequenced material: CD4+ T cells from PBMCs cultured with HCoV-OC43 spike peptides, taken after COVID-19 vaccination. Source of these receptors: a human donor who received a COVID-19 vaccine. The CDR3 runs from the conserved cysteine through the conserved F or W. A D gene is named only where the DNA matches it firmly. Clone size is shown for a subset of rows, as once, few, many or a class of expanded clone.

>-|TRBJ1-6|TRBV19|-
TGTGCCGGATCGGCCCCTTGGATCCACTTT
CAGSAPWIHF
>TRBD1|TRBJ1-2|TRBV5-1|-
TGCGCCAGCAGCTTTACAGGGGATGGCTATGGCTACACCTTC
CASSFTGDGYGYTF
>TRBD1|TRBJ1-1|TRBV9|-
TGTGCCAGCAGCGTCACCTCACAGGGGATTGAAGCTTTCTTT
CASSVTSQGIEAFF
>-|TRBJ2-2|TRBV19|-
TGTGCCAGTAGTTTCGAGCGCGGTGCGAACACCGGGGAGCTGTTTTTT
CASSFERGANTGELFF
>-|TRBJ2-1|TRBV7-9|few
TGTGCCAGCAGCTTCTCCGCGGACCGCCATGAGCAGTTCTTC
CASSFSADRHEQFF
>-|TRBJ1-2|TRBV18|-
TGTGCCAGCTCACCTTCCAGGGTGGAGGGCTACACCTTC
CASSPSRVEGYTF
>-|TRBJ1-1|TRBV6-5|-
TGTGCCAGCAGCCGTGGGCGACAGTTGAACACTGAAGCTTTCTTT
CASSRGRQLNTEAFF
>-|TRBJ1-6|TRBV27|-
TGTGCCAGCAGTCCATTTACAACAGGGCGTCGGGATTCACCCCTCCACTTT
CASSPFTTGRRDSPLHF
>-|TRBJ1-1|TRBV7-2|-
TGTGCCAGCAGCTTAGGAGGGGCTAGGAGAAACACTGAAGCTTTCTTT
CASSLGGARRNTEAFF
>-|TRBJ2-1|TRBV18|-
TGTGCCAGCTCACCTAGCGGCTTCTCCTACAATGAGCAGTTCTTC
CASSPSGFSYNEQFF
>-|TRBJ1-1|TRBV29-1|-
TGCAGCGTGACCCGGACAGAGCCCTCTGAAGCTTTCTTT
CSVTRTEPSEAFF
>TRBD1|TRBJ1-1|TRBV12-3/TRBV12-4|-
TGTGCCAGCAGTGCAGACAGGGACACTGAAGCTTTCTTT
CASSADRDTEAFF
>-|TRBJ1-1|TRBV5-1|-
TGCGCCAGCAGCTTGAATACGGGGACTGAAGCTTTCTTT
CASSLNTGTEAFF
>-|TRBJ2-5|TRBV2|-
TGTGCCAGCAGTTGGGGCCTGGGGGAGACCCAGTACTTC
CASSWGLGETQYF
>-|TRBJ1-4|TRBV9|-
TGTGCCAGCAGCCCCCGGGCCTCAACTAATGAAAAACTGTTTTTT
CASSPRASTNEKLFF
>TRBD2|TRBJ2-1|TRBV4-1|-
TGCGCCAGCAGCCAAGCTATTAGCGGGGGGCTTTATGAGCAGTTCTTC
CASSQAISGGLYEQFF
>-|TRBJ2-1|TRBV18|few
TGTGCCAGCTCACCATCAGGGTTCTCCTACAATGAGCAGTTCTTC
CASSPSGFSYNEQFF
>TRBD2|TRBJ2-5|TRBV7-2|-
TGTGCCAGCAGCTTAGCGCTAGCGGGGGGCCAGGAGACCCAGTACTTC
CASSLALAGGQETQYF
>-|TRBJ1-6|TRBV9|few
TGTGCCAGCAGCGTAGGAGCAGGGCTTAATTCACCCCTCCACTTT
CASSVGAGLNSPLHF
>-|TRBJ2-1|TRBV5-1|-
TGCGCCAGCAGCACTCCCAAAGGGACCACGGAGCAGTTCTTC
CASSTPKGTTEQFF
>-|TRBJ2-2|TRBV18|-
TGTGCCAGCTCACCGCTTGCCGGTCCCACCACCGGGGAGCTGTTTTTT
CASSPLAGPTTGELFF
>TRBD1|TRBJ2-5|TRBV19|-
TGTGCCAGTTCAGACAGGGCCCGGGAGACCCAGTACTTC
CASSDRARETQYF
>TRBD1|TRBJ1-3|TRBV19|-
TGTGCCAGTAGTACGGACAGGGACCCCGGAAACACCATATATTTT
CASSTDRDPGNTIYF
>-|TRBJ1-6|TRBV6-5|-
TGTGCCAGCAGTTACTCCGAGGCTTCACCCCTCCACTTT
CASSYSEASPLHF
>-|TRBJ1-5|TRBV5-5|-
TGTGCCAGCAGCTTATCGGACCCAGGGGATCAGCCCCAGCATTTT
CASSLSDPGDQPQHF
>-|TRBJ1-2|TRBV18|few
TGTGCCAGCTCCCGTGACGGAGCTAACTATGGCTACACCTTC
CASSRDGANYGYTF